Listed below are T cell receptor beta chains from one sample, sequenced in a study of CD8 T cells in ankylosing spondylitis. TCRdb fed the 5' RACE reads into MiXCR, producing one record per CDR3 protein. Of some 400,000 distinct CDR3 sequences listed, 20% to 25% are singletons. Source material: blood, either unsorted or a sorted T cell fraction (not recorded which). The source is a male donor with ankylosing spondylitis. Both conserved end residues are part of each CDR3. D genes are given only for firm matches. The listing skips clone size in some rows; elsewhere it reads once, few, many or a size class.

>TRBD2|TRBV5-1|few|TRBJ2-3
CASSPGTSGASVAQYF
TGCGCCAGCAGCCCCGGGACTAGCGGGGCGTCAGTGGCGCAGTATTTT
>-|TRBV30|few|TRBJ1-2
CAWSRDSSRGYTF
TGTGCCTGGAGTCGGGACTCATCGAGAGGCTACACCTTC
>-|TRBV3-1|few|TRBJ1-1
CASSRVLGTEAFF
TGTGCCAGCAGCCGCGTTCTGGGGACTGAAGCTTTCTTT
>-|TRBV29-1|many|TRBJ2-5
CSVVEVGETQYF
TGCAGCGTTGTAGAGGTGGGAGAGACCCAGTACTTC
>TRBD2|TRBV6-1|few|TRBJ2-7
CASSEGGGPLREQYF
TGTGCCAGCAGTGAAGGGGGAGGGCCCCTACGCGAGCAGTACTTC
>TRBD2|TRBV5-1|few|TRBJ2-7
CASSLDVAGAGEQYF
TGCGCCAGCAGCTTGGATGTCGCGGGAGCCGGTGAGCAGTACTTC
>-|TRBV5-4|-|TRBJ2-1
CASSLDVAVYNEQFF
TGTGCCAGCAGCTTGGATGTTGCGGTATACAATGAGCAGTTCTTC
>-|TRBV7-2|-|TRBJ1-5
CASSPDAVGNQPQHF
TGTGCCAGCAGCCCAGACGCGGTAGGCAATCAGCCCCAGCATTTT
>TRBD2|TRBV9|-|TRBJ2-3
CASSVLAGGPSEQYF
TGTGCCAGCAGCGTTCTAGCGGGAGGGCCTTCGGAGCAGTATTTT
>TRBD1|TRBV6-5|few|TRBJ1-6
CASSYGQGASSPLHF
TGTGCCAGCAGTTACGGACAGGGGGCAAGTTCACCCCTCCACTTT
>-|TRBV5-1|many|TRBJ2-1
CASSLELSYNEQFF
TGCGCCAGCAGCTTGGAGTTATCCTACAATGAGCAGTTCTTC
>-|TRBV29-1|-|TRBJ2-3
CSVERAGTQYF
TGCAGCGTTGAAAGGGCGGGGACGCAGTATTTT
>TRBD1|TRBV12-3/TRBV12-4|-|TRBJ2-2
CASRTDRGHAGELFF
TGTGCCAGCCGGACGGACAGGGGGCACGCCGGGGAGCTGTTTTTT
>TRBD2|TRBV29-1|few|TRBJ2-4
CSVVGWTSEVIAKNIQYF
TGCAGCGTTGTAGGTTGGACTAGCGAAGTCATAGCCAAAAACATTCAGTACTTC
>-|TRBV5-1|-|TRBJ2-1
CASSMTESSYNEQFF
TGCGCCAGCAGCATGACTGAAAGCTCCTACAATGAGCAGTTCTTC
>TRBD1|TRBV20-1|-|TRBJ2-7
CSADWDSRQYF
TGCAGTGCGGATTGGGACAGCCGACAGTACTTC
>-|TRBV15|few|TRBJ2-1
CATSSKEEERFSSYNEQFF
TGTGCCACCAGCAGCAAGGAAGAAGAGCGGTTCAGCTCCTACAATGAGCAGTTCTTC
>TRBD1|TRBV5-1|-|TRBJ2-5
CASSSGQAQETQYF
TGCGCCAGCAGCTCGGGACAGGCCCAAGAGACCCAGTACTTC
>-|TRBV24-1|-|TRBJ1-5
CATSGGQPMDQPQHF
TGTGCCACCAGTGGAGGACAGCCGATGGATCAGCCCCAGCATTTT
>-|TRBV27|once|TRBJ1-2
CASSSSPGGYGYTF
TGTGCCAGCAGTTCTAGCCCCGGGGGCTATGGCTACACCTTC
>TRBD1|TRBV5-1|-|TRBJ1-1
CASSYSGTANTEAFF
TGCGCCAGCAGCTATTCAGGGACAGCGAACACTGAAGCTTTCTTT